The 18 T cell receptor beta chains reported below all come from one sample, sequenced in a study of fetal regulatory T cell absence and autoimmunity. Sequenced by immunoSEQ multiplex PCR; TCRdb stores in-frame clones only, minus some. This sample yields 95,000 or so clones, of which approximately 75% are seen a single time; 2% belongs to the top ten. Sequencing was performed on pancreas tissue. The receptors shown here come from a male donor with IPEX syndrome.

The rearrangement uses TRBV21-1 and TRBJ2-7; the table's D gene call, TRBD2, was not cross checked with the DNA. TRBV21-1 is flagged as a pseudogene. This CDR3 region has 12 residues. CDR3 sequence reads: CASSASSYEQYF. CDR3 DNA: TGTGCCAGTAGCGCTAGCTCCTACGAGCAGTACTTC.

The chain joins TRBV4-1 to TRBJ2-7; D may be TRBD2 (5 bases). This CDR3 has 16 residues. Germline V lookup: CDR1 MGHRA, CDR2 YSYEKL. V lost 1 base and J lost 2, with 15 bases in between. The CDR3 sequence is CASSQAWPAAAYEQYF. The CDR3 nucleotides are TGCGCCAGCAGCCAAGCCTGGCCAGCGGCTGCCTACGAGCAGTACTTC.

The rearrangement links TRBV5-1 to TRBJ2-2; D call uncertain. Trimming removed 0 bases from V and 0 bases from J, with 12 bases in between. Germline assignment: CDR1 SGHRS and CDR2 YFSETQ. CDR3 length: 17 amino acids. CDR3 residues: CASSLGSGGPNTGELFF. Written as DNA, the CDR3 is TGCGCCAGCAGCTTGGGGTCTGGCGGACCGAACACCGGGGAGCTGTTTTTT.

The J gene is TRBJ2-1, the V gene TRBV15, with D tentatively TRBD1 (6 bases). Germline V lookup: CDR1 LNHNV, CDR2 YYDKDF (reference sequence). The CDR3 runs 19 residues. The ends were cut back, 5 bases at V and 0 bases at J, with 23 bases in the middle. CDR3 in DNA: TGTGCCACCAGCCGACTGATTACAGGGAGCGGTGGCTCCTACAATGAGCAGTTCTTC. Translating gives CATSRLITGSGGSYNEQFF.

The chain combines TRBV4-2 with TRBJ2-1; tentative D call: TRBD2 (7 bases). The CDR3 extends over 15 amino acids. The V end was cut by 0 bases, the J end by 2 bases, with 8 bases between. Germline CDR1 is LGHNA and CDR2 is YNFKEQ. This CDR3 reads CASSQEGGAYNEQFF. CDR3 DNA: TGTGCCAGCAGCCAAGAAGGGGGGGCCTACAATGAGCAGTTCTTC.

The CDR3 spells CASSLAPGNEQYF. The CDR3 nucleotides read TGCGCCAGCAGCTTGGCCCCAGGGAACGAGCAGTACTTC. This sequence joins TRBV5-1 and TRBJ2-7, with TRBD1 as a possible D gene (5 bases). This CDR3 region has 13 residues. The germline V gene encodes CDR1 SGHRS and CDR2 YFSETQ. V gave up 0 bases and J gave up 5 bases, with 9 bases separating them.

The rearrangement joins TRBV5-4 to TRBJ2-7, with 9 bases matching TRBD2. The CDR3 spans 15 residues. With 0 bases clipped from V and 5 bases from J, the junction kept 6 bases outside the gene matches. Looked up from germline, CDR1 is SGHNT and CDR2 is YYREEE (reference sequence). The CDR3 region has the DNA TGTGCCAGCAGCTTGGACAGGACTAGCGTCCACGAGCAGTACTTC. The encoded protein is CASSLDRTSVHEQYF.

Remarks on this clone: The junction departs from the called germline gene at one end, perhaps through a read error. The chain uses TRBV5-6 and TRBJ2-4, with a weak D call TRBD1 (5 bases). CDR3 length: 11 amino acids. The germline CDR1 and CDR2 sequences are SGHDT and YYEEEE. Here the CDR3 DNA reads TGTGCCAGCAGCTTGGGGGGCGACACGTCCTTC. As protein: CASSLGGDTSF.

J is TRBJ2-7 and V is TRBV6-1; 11 bases fit TRBD2. In germline, CDR1 is MNHNS, CDR2 SASEGT. CDR3 length equals 13 residues. V lost 6 bases to trimming and J lost 2 bases; unmatched junction nucleotides: 0. The CDR3 nucleotides are TGTGCCAGCAGGGGACTAGCGGCCTACGAGCAGTACTTC. This encodes CASRGLAAYEQYF.

J is TRBJ2-4 and V is TRBV5-1, with a tentative D call TRBD1 (6 bases). V was trimmed by 0 bases and J by 5 bases, leaving 6 bases between them. CDR1 and CDR2 (germline): SGHRS, YFSETQ. This CDR3 spans 13 amino acids. The CDR3, as DNA: TGCGCCAGCAGCTTGGGACAGGAAAACATTCAGTACTTC. It is translated as CASSLGQENIQYF.

The chain links TRBV15 to TRBJ2-7; tentatively, D is TRBD2 (7 bases). Trimming left V 0 bases short and J 3 bases short, with 12 bases between. From germline, CDR1 is LNHNV and CDR2 YYDKDF (reference sequence). The CDR3 runs 15 residues. The CDR3 protein is CATSRDGGAFYEQYF. Here the CDR3 DNA reads TGTGCCACCAGCAGAGATGGGGGGGCGTTCTACGAGCAGTACTTC.

In regard to this clone: A junction end diverges from the germline sequence, so it may reflect a read error. The chain joins TRBV5-4 to TRBJ2-5; D is unresolved. The CDR3 loop spans 14 amino acids. CDR1 and CDR2 from the germline V gene are SGHNT and YYREEE (reference sequence). CDR3 in DNA: TGTGCCAGCACCTTGCGAAAGGGTGAAGAGACCCAGTACTTC. The encoded protein is CASTLRKGEETQYF.

J is TRBJ1-1 and V is TRBV27; D is undetermined. Trimming removed 4 bases at V and 5 bases at J, with 11 bases between. The CDR3 contains 13 residues. Germline CDR1 and CDR2: MNHEY and SMNVEV (reference sequence). The CDR3 sequence: CASSSRGGTEAFF. Written as DNA, the CDR3 is TGTGCCAGCAGTTCACGGGGAGGAACTGAAGCTTTCTTT.

This clone was counted only a few times. The V gene is TRBV7-9, the J gene TRBJ2-5; 10 bases line up with TRBD1. J gave up 5 bases and V 5 bases, and 20 bases lay outside the gene matches. The CDR3 contains 19 residues. CDR1 is SEHNR and CDR2 is FQNEAQ in the germline V gene (reference sequence). The CDR3 is CASSTRTGGRGRAWETQYF. The CDR3, as DNA: TGTGCCAGCAGCACTCGGACAGGGGGAAGAGGGAGGGCCTGGGAGACCCAGTACTTC.

The chain recombines TRBV19 with TRBJ2-7; the D is unclear. There are 13 residues in the CDR3. V was trimmed by 6 bases and J by 3 bases, leaving 12 bases between them. CDR1 and CDR2 (germline): LNHDA, SQIVND (reference sequence). The CDR3 bases are TGTGCCAGTAGCCACACCAAATTCTACGAGCAGTACTTC. Its translation is CASSHTKFYEQYF.

The chain joins TRBV7-8 to TRBJ2-1; 11 nucleotides line up with TRBD2. V lost 5 bases to trimming and J lost 7 bases; unmatched junction nucleotides: 7. The CDR3 spans 15 residues. Germline V gene lookup returns CDR1 SGHVS and CDR2 FQNEAQ. In DNA, the CDR3 is TGTGCCAGCAGCGACTTAGCGGGGGGGCAAAATGAGCAGTTCTTC. Encoded protein: CASSDLAGGQNEQFF.

The table lists this clone with a count of one. The chain employs TRBV7-9 and TRBJ2-7; D remains ambiguous. V was clipped by 1 base and J by 6 bases, with 4 bases between them. Germline V gene data show CDR1 as SEHNR and CDR2 as FQNEAQ (reference sequence). There are 11 residues in the CDR3. DNA of the CDR3: TGTGCCAGCAGCTTAGTCGGCGAGCAGTACTTC. Translation gives CASSLVGEQYF.

This chain uses TRBV6-6 with TRBJ2-1; no clear D. This CDR3 comprises 13 residues. The V and J ends lost 1 base and 3 bases respectively, with 4 bases between them. Germline V gives CDR1 MNHNY, CDR2 SVGAGI (reference sequence). CDR3 coding DNA: TGTGCCAGCAGTTACTGGGACTACAATGAGCAGTTCTTC. Translating gives CASSYWDYNEQFF.